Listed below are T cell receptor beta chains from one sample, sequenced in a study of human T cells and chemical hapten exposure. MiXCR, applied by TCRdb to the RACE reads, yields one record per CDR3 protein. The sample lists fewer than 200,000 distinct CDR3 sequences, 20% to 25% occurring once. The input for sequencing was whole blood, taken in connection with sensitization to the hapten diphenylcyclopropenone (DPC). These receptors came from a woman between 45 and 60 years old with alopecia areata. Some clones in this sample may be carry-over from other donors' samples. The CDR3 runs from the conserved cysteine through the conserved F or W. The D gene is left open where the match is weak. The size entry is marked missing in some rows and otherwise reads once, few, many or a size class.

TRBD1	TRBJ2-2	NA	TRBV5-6	TGTGCCAGCAGCTTGGGGGACAGGGCCACCGGGGAGCTGTTTTTT	CASSLGDRATGELFF
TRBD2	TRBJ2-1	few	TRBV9	TGTGCCAGCAGCGTTTCCGGGACTAACTCATACAATGAGCAGTTCTTC	CASSVSGTNSYNEQFF
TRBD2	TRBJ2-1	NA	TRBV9	TGTGCCAGCAGCGTAGAGGCTAGCGGTAGCTCCTACAATGAGCAGTTCTTC	CASSVEASGSSYNEQFF
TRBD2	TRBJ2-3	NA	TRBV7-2	TGTGCCAGCAGGTTGACTAGCGGGAGGCGGGATACGCAGTATTTT	CASRLTSGRRDTQYF
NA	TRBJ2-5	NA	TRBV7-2	TGTGCCAGCAGCTTAGTTGCAGCAGGCCAAGAGACCCAGTACTTC	CASSLVAAGQETQYF
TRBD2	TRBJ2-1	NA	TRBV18	TGTGCCAGCTCACCACTAGGTAGCGGGATGACCTACAATGAGCAGTTCTTC	CASSPLGSGMTYNEQFF
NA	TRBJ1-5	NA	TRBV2	TGTGCCAGCAGTGAAGCTTGGACGTCTGCGCCCCAGCATTTT	CASSEAWTSAPQHF
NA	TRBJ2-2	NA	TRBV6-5	TGTGCCAGCAGTTATGGAGCAGGGGTTCTAAACACCGGGGAGCTGTTTTTT	CASSYGAGVLNTGELFF
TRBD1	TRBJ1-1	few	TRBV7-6	TGTGCCAGCAGCTTAGGGACCGGGACAGGAGACACTGAAGCTTTCTTT	CASSLGTGTGDTEAFF
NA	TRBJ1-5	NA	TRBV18	TGTGCCAGCTCACCATCGGGAGGGAGCCAGCCCCAGCATTTT	CASSPSGGSQPQHF
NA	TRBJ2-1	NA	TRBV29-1	TGCAGCGTTGTAGGGGCCGCAATCTCCTACAATGAGCAGTTCTTC	CSVVGAAISYNEQFF
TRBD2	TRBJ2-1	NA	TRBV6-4	TGTGCCAGCAGTGGCCTAGCGGGAGGGCCCTACAATGAGCAGTTCTTC	CASSGLAGGPYNEQFF
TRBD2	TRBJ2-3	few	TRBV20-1	TGCAGTGCTAGCCCCGGGGGGGCAGATACGCAGTATTTT	CSASPGGADTQYF
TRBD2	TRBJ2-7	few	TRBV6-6	TGTGCCAGCAGTCGGACTAGCGGGCCGTACGAGCAGTACTTC	CASSRTSGPYEQYF
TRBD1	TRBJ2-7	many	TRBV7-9	TGTGCCAGCAGCCTCGGACAGGGGGCTATCGAGCAGTACTTC	CASSLGQGAIEQYF
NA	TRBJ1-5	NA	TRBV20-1	TGCAGTGGTTCGGACACCCGAGGGAGCAATCAGCCCCAGCATTTT	CSGSDTRGSNQPQHF
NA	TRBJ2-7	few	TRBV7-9	TGTGCCAGCAGCCGAGAACGGGATACCTACGAGCAGTACTTC	CASSRERDTYEQYF
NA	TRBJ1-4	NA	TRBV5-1	TGCGCCAGCAGCTTGGTTGGGGTTATTAATGAAAAACTGTTTTTT	CASSLVGVINEKLFF
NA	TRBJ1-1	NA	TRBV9	TGTGCCAGCAGCGGGCCAAACGGGACGGGGGGTTTGGCTTTCTTT	CASSGPNGTGGLAFF
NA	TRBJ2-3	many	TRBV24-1	TGTGCCACCAGTCCTAGGGGGGAGCCAGCAGATACGCAGTATTTT	CATSPRGEPADTQYF
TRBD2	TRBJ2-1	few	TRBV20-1	TGCAGTGCTAACGAGTATAGCGGGGGGTACAATGAGCAGTTCTTC	CSANEYSGGYNEQFF
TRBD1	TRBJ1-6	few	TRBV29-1	TGCAGCGCAGGGCACAGGGGATGGAATTCACCCCTCCACTTT	CSAGHRGWNSPLHF
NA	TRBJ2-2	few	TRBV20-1	TGCAGTGCTAGAGATGGGACAATCACCGGGGAGCTGTTTTTT	CSARDGTITGELFF
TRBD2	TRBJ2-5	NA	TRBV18	TGTGCCAGCTCACCTAGCGGGAGCCAAGAGACCCAGTACTTC	CASSPSGSQETQYF
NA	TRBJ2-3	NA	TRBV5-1	TGCGCCAGCAGCCGCGGGGACGACACAGATACGCAGTATTTT	CASSRGDDTDTQYF
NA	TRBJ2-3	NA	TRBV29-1	TGCAGCGTATATCCCCCCGGAGATACGCAGTATTTT	CSVYPPGDTQYF
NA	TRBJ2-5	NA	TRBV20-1	TGCAGTGCTAGTTCGCTGGGGACGGGGGAGACCCAGTACTTC	CSASSLGTGETQYF
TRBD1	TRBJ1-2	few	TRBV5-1	TGCGCCAGCAAGGTCGCAGGGGGCGTATATGGCTACACCTTC	CASKVAGGVYGYTF
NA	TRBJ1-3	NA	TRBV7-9	TGTGCCAGCAGCCCAACGTTCTCGTCCGGAAACACCATATATTTT	CASSPTFSSGNTIYF
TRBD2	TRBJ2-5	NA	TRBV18	TGTGCCAGCTCCCCCACACTAGCGCCCCCGGGGACCCAGTACTTC	CASSPTLAPPGTQYF
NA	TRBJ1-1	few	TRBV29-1	TGCAGCGTAGCGCTGATCAGAGAAGCTTTCTTT	CSVALIREAFF
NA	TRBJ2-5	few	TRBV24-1	TGTGCCACCAGTGATTTGGGCCAGGGACAAGAGACCCAGTACTTC	CATSDLGQGQETQYF
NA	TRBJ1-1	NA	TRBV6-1	TGTGCCAGCAGTAGCCAATTGAACACTGAAGCTTTCTTT	CASSSQLNTEAFF
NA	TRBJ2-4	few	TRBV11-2	TGTGCCAGCAGCTTAGAGGGGGCCAGACTCAAAAACATTCAGTACTTC	CASSLEGARLKNIQYF
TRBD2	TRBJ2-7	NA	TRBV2	TGTGCCAGCAGTACCGGGACTACCTCCTACGAGCAGTACTTC	CASSTGTTSYEQYF
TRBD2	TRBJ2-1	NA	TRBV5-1	TGCGCCAGCAGCTTGGCCGGTGCTAGCGGGTGGAATGAGCAGTTCTTC	CASSLAGASGWNEQFF
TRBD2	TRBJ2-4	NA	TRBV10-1	TGCGCCAGCAGTGAGTCGGCTAGCGGCTCCCACAAAAACATTCAGTACTTC	CASSESASGSHKNIQYF
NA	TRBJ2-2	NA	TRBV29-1	TGCAGCGTAAAGGGAATTGGGAACACCGGGGAGCTGTTTTTT	CSVKGIGNTGELFF
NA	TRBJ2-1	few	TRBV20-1	TGCAGTGCTATTCCAGGACCCTCCTACAATGAGCAGTTCTTC	CSAIPGPSYNEQFF
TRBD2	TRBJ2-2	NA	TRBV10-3	TGTGCCATCAGTGAGGGGTTTAGCGGGAGAGACACCGGGGAGCTGTTTTTT	CAISEGFSGRDTGELFF
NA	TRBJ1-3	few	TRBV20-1	TGCAGTGCTAGAGATTTGGCAGCGGGGGAAGAAAACACCATATATTTT	CSARDLAAGEENTIYF
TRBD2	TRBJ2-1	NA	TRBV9	TGTGCCAGCAGCCCCCGACTAGCGGGAGGGCCAAACAATGAGCAGTTCTTC	CASSPRLAGGPNNEQFF
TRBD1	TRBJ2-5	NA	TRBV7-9	TGTGCCAGCAGCTTTGGGACAGGACAAGAGACCCAGTACTTC	CASSFGTGQETQYF
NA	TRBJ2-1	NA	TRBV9	TGTGCCAGCAGCCCCATAGACAATGAGCAGTTCTTC	CASSPIDNEQFF
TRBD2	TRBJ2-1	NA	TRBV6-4	TGTGCCAGCAGTGACTTGGCTAGCGGAAACAATGAGCAGTTCTTC	CASSDLASGNNEQFF
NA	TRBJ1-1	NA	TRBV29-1	TGCAGCGTTCTGACCGGGAACACTGAAGCTTTCTTT	CSVLTGNTEAFF
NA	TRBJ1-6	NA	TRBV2	TGTGCCAGCGGACTGGGTCCTATTTCACCCCTCCACTTT	CASGLGPISPLHF